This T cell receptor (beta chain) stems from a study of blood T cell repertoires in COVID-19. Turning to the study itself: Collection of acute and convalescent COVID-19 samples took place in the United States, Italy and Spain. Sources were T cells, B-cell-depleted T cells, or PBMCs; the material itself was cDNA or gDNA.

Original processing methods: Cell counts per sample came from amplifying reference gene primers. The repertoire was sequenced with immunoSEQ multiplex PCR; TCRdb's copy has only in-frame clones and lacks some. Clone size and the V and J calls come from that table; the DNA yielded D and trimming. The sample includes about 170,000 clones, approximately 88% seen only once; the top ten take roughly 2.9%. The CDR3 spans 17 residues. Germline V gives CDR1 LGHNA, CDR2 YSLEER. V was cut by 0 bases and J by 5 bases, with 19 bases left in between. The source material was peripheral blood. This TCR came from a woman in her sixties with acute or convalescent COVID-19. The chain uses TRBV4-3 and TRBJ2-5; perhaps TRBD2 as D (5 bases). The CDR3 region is CASSQDWGDPDRETQYF. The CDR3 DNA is TGCGCCAGCAGCCAAGATTGGGGAGACCCAGATCGGGAGACCCAGTACTTC.